The rows below give T cell receptor beta chains drawn from one sample of a study of T cells expressing NK-cell markers. TCRdb re-called the 5' RACE reads and gives one entry per CDR3 protein, without DNA. The sample totals 250,000 to 300,000 distinct CDR3 sequences. Sequencing was carried out using blood T cells: a sorted CD56 or NKG2C T cell subset, CD4+ or CD8+ T cells, or bulk PBMC T cells (not recorded which). The receptors come from a man between 18 and 35 years old in good health. CDR3s include the opening cysteine and the closing phenylalanine or tryptophan. Each record gives: J gene, V gene, CDR3 protein.

j_gene: TRBJ2-3
v_gene: TRBV7-9
CDR3aa: CASSSLYPYTQYF

j_gene: TRBJ2-2
v_gene: TRBV5-1
CDR3aa: CASSPAGVTGELFF

j_gene: TRBJ2-6
v_gene: TRBV11-2
CDR3aa: CASSPTPSLSGANVLTF

j_gene: TRBJ2-7
v_gene: TRBV5-1
CDR3aa: CASSLLKGAPDEQYF

j_gene: TRBJ1-5
v_gene: TRBV24-1
CDR3aa: CATSDKSGGGQPQHF

j_gene: TRBJ2-5
v_gene: TRBV27
CDR3aa: CASSLSRTGYETQYF

j_gene: TRBJ2-5
v_gene: TRBV20-1
CDR3aa: CSAMGSAGHQETQYF

j_gene: TRBJ1-2
v_gene: TRBV5-1
CDR3aa: CASSSLGQGRTNYGYTF

j_gene: TRBJ1-1
v_gene: TRBV7-2
CDR3aa: CASTWTGLPEAFF

j_gene: TRBJ2-1
v_gene: TRBV15
CDR3aa: CATSRRDGNEQFF

j_gene: TRBJ1-1
v_gene: TRBV12-3/TRBV12-4
CDR3aa: CASREGLTGTEAFF

j_gene: TRBJ2-1
v_gene: TRBV20-1
CDR3aa: CSALSGRGINEQFF

j_gene: TRBJ2-1
v_gene: TRBV18
CDR3aa: CASSATGTAYNEQFF

j_gene: TRBJ2-1
v_gene: TRBV30
CDR3aa: CARGGGYNEQFF

j_gene: TRBJ2-5
v_gene: TRBV12-3/TRBV12-4
CDR3aa: CASSLLREETQYF

j_gene: TRBJ2-2
v_gene: TRBV20-1
CDR3aa: CSALRAGGRAHGELFF

j_gene: TRBJ1-5
v_gene: TRBV12-3/TRBV12-4
CDR3aa: CASSHPGRGGKPQHF

j_gene: TRBJ1-6
v_gene: TRBV10-3
CDR3aa: CAIGQTGSPLHF

j_gene: TRBJ1-5
v_gene: TRBV6-2/TRBV6-3
CDR3aa: CASSTDTSNQPQHF

j_gene: TRBJ2-5
v_gene: TRBV7-9
CDR3aa: CASSLNRDQYF

j_gene: TRBJ2-1
v_gene: TRBV20-1
CDR3aa: CSASRDPSPNEQFF

j_gene: TRBJ2-7
v_gene: TRBV12-3/TRBV12-4
CDR3aa: CASSLRAAGGYEQYF

j_gene: TRBJ2-7
v_gene: TRBV15
CDR3aa: CATSRGRGQGYYEQYF

j_gene: TRBJ2-3
v_gene: TRBV20-1
CDR3aa: CSAPRPTGPDTQHF

j_gene: TRBJ2-7
v_gene: TRBV20-1
CDR3aa: CSASLAGTNSEQYF

j_gene: TRBJ2-4
v_gene: TRBV28
CDR3aa: CASSPAAIGAKNIQYF

j_gene: TRBJ2-7
v_gene: TRBV7-2
CDR3aa: CASTPREGRVREQYF

j_gene: TRBJ2-3
v_gene: TRBV7-6
CDR3aa: CASSGLGAGTDTQYF

j_gene: TRBJ2-1
v_gene: TRBV11-2
CDR3aa: CASSFPRGPHNEQFF

j_gene: TRBJ2-7
v_gene: TRBV5-5
CDR3aa: CASSLLGGRSYEQYF

j_gene: TRBJ1-3
v_gene: TRBV4-1
CDR3aa: CASSRPGQGAGNTIYF

j_gene: TRBJ2-5
v_gene: TRBV6-5
CDR3aa: CASSYWQSPETQYF

j_gene: TRBJ2-5
v_gene: TRBV24-1
CDR3aa: CATSAVAGVETQYF

j_gene: TRBJ2-1
v_gene: TRBV5-1
CDR3aa: CASSSRGRVGSNEQFF

j_gene: TRBJ2-1
v_gene: TRBV5-1
CDR3aa: CASSLPPRARSYNEQFF

j_gene: TRBJ2-3
v_gene: TRBV6-4
CDR3aa: CASSGTGLAVDTQYF

j_gene: TRBJ2-3
v_gene: TRBV20-1
CDR3aa: CSARHTSGSPDTQYF

j_gene: TRBJ2-2
v_gene: TRBV18
CDR3aa: CASSPTSGRALSGELFF

j_gene: TRBJ2-1
v_gene: TRBV12-3/TRBV12-4
CDR3aa: CASTGPRWDEQFF

j_gene: TRBJ2-1
v_gene: TRBV29-1
CDR3aa: CSVLGGSPDYNEQFF

j_gene: TRBJ2-1
v_gene: TRBV12-3/TRBV12-4
CDR3aa: CASKGSGRHEQFF

j_gene: TRBJ1-2
v_gene: TRBV12-3/TRBV12-4
CDR3aa: CASSLSQDYGYTF